The source of this T cell receptor beta chain is a study of Ad26.COV2.S vaccination and SARS-CoV-2 variants. Sequencing was performed with immunoSEQ multiplex PCR; in TCRdb, only in-frame clones are kept and a portion is missing. The table records roughly 350,000 clones, about 87% of them present only once. Treatment indicated: over 15 received Ad26.COV2.S at low or high dose, single or two shots; roughly 5 received placebo; per-sample allocation not given. Sample collection was performed on day 63 after the first vaccine or placebo injection. Within Boston, the person who donated was an adult of 18-55 years. Wuhan-strain spike was delivered by a replication-incompetent Ad26 vector. The CDR3 consists of 15 residues. Germline CDR1 and CDR2: MDHEN and SYDVKM. The V segment lost 6 bases and the J segment 0 bases; nucleotides outside the gene matches: 3.

This specimen consisted of peripheral blood, obtained in a trial of Ad26.COV2.S vaccine versus placebo. The rearrangement uses TRBV28 and TRBJ2-7; the match to TRBD2 covers 12 bases. The TCR sequence derives from a person between 18 and 65 years old who received the Ad26.COV2.S COVID-19 vaccine or a placebo. This chain's CDR3 is CASRLAGGLSYEQYF. The CDR3 coding sequence is TGTGCCAGCAGACTAGCGGGAGGCCTCTCCTACGAGCAGTACTTC.